These 22 T cell receptor beta chains share one sample of origin, sequenced in a study of OX40 agonist ivuxolimab in advanced cancers. Produced via immunoSEQ multiplex PCR; TCRdb's table is partial and in-frame only. The sample carries tens of thousands of clones, around 89% recorded once. Source: CD4+ or CD8+ T cells sorted from blood, taken in a trial of the OX40 agonist ivuxolimab. These receptors originate from an adult with an advanced solid tumor such as melanoma, head and neck, liver or kidney cancer.

The CDR3 here is CASSHQGGVNTEAFF. CDR3 nucleotide sequence: TGTGCCAGCAGCCACCAAGGGGGAGTGAACACTGAAGCTTTCTTT. V usage is TRBV14 and J usage is TRBJ1-1; D is perhaps TRBD1 (6 bases). The CDR3 is 15 amino acids. V lost 3 bases and J 0 bases, leaving 11 bases between the germline ends. CDR1 is SGHDN, CDR2 FVKESK, per germline.

This clone occurred a few times. V and J are TRBV18 and TRBJ2-5, with D hard to call. The V gene's germline CDR1 is KGHSH and CDR2 LQKENI. V lost 3 bases and J lost 3, with 5 bases in between. This CDR3 comprises 12 residues. The CDR3 loop is CASSPLEETQYF. As DNA, the CDR3 is TGTGCCAGCTCACCGTTGGAAGAGACCCAGTACTTC.

The genes are TRBV7-9 and TRBJ2-5; possibly TRBD1 for D (5 bases). Germline CDR1 SEHNR, CDR2 FQNEAQ (reference sequence). V was cut by 4 bases and J by 1 base, with 13 bases left in between. The CDR3 is made up of 15 amino acids. The chain's CDR3 is CASSWGPGGQETQYF. The CDR3 nucleotides are TGTGCCAGCAGCTGGGGCCCGGGCGGCCAAGAGACCCAGTACTTC.

The chain is built from TRBV10-3 and TRBJ2-7; 15 positions agree with TRBD2. With 10 bases clipped from V and 2 bases from J, the junction kept 6 bases outside the gene matches. From germline, CDR1 is ENHRY and CDR2 SYGVKD. This CDR3 region has 15 residues. DNA for the CDR3: TGTGCCAGCATGGGACTAGCGGGAGGTGCCTACGAGCAGTACTTC. It is translated as CASMGLAGGAYEQYF.

This clone was found a few times. The DNA for the CDR3 is TGTGCCAGCACCGCGTCACCGGGACAGCCGGCTTTCTTT. Its protein is CASTASPGQPAFF. The chain joins TRBV28 to TRBJ1-1; 7 nucleotides line up with TRBD1. The V gene's germline CDR1 is MDHEN and CDR2 SYDVKM. V lost 7 bases, J lost 11 bases, and 13 bases stayed unmatched. The CDR3 contains 13 residues.

Concerning this clone itself: Mismatch with germline at one junction end may stem from a read error. The chain recombines TRBV11-2 with TRBJ2-7; 10 bases are a match to TRBD2. Germline CDR1 SGHAT, CDR2 FQNNGV. The CDR3 covers 15 residues. The CDR3, as DNA: TGTGCCGGCAGCTTAGAGAGTCTAGCGGGAGTCGAGCAGTACTTC. Residues: CAGSLESLAGVEQYF.

The rearrangement uses TRBV29-1 and TRBJ2-7, with TRBD1 identical over 7 bases. Germline V gene data show CDR1 as SQVTM and CDR2 as ANQGSEA. J gave up 6 bases and V 7 bases, and 9 bases lay outside the gene matches. The CDR3 extends over 12 amino acids. CDR3 sequence: CSARQGSGEQYF. CDR3 DNA: TGCAGCGCTCGACAGGGTTCGGGCGAGCAGTACTTC.

V and J are TRBV14 and TRBJ1-1; the match to TRBD1 covers 7 bases. Losses at the gene ends were 5 bases for V and 1 base for J; bases not matched to a gene: 7. The V gene's germline CDR1 is SGHDN and CDR2 FVKESK. This CDR3 comprises 15 residues. CDR3 sequence reads: CASSKPGQRNTEAFF. In DNA form, the CDR3 reads TGTGCCAGCAGCAAACCGGGACAGAGGAACACTGAAGCTTTCTTT.

V and J are TRBV11-1 and TRBJ2-1; 12 bases fit TRBD1. CDR1 is SGHAT, CDR2 FQDESV, per germline (reference sequence). The CDR3 extends over 15 amino acids. V gave up 3 bases and J gave up 7 bases; unmatched junction bases: 4. The CDR3 protein is CASSLGQGALNEQFF. The CDR3, as DNA: TGTGCCAGCAGCTTGGGACAGGGGGCCTTGAATGAGCAGTTCTTC.

V and J are TRBV27 and TRBJ1-1; 9 nucleotides line up with TRBD1. V was clipped by 2 bases and J by 3 bases; unmatched bases: 1. The CDR3 extends over 14 amino acids. In germline, CDR1 is MNHEY, CDR2 SMNVEV (reference sequence). The CDR3 here is CASSLGQGYTEAFF. The CDR3 bases are TGTGCCAGCAGTTTAGGACAGGGGTACACTGAAGCTTTCTTT.

The chain couples TRBV30 to TRBJ1-6, with D tentatively TRBD1 (5 bases). This CDR3 is 14 amino acids long. V shed 4 bases and J shed 2 bases, with 9 bases lying between them. In germline, CDR1 is GTSNPN, CDR2 SVGIG (reference sequence). In DNA, the CDR3 is TGTGCCTGGACAGGGTCGGCCTATAATTCACCCCTCCACTTT. Protein product: CAWTGSAYNSPLHF. The full variable domain, completed using reference TRBV30 and TRBJ1-6, is SQTIHQWPATLVQPVGSPLSLECTVEGTSNPNLYWYRQAAGRGLQLLFYSVGIGQISSEVPQNLSASRPQDRQFILSSKKLLLSDSGFYLCAWTGSAYNSPLHFGNGTRLTVT.

J is TRBJ1-4 and V is TRBV28; D remains unclear. Per germline, CDR1 MDHEN and CDR2 SYDVKM. The V end lost 6 bases, the J end lost 5 bases, and 16 bases lay between the germline ends. The CDR3 is 15 amino acids. The CDR3 DNA is TGTGCCAGCAGCCAGCGTCAGGAACCCAATGAAAAACTGTTTTTT. It translates to CASSQRQEPNEKLFF.

The chain employs TRBV19 and TRBJ2-5; no definite D call. The J call may be faulty, since TRBJ2-7 better matches the DNA end. The CDR3 spans 12 residues. The germline V gene encodes CDR1 LNHDA and CDR2 SQIVND (reference sequence). Written as DNA, the CDR3 is TGTGCCAGTAGAAATTCGGGTTACGAGCAGTACTTC. This encodes CASRNSGYEQYF.

The chain has TRBV18 and TRBJ2-7, with 9 nucleotides matching TRBD1. This CDR3 comprises 14 residues. The germline V gene encodes CDR1 KGHSH and CDR2 LQKENI. The trim removed 2 bases at V and 2 bases at J, leaving 1 base unmatched. CDR3 sequence: CASSPRDRAYEQYF. CDR3 coding DNA: TGTGCCAGCTCACCAAGGGACAGGGCCTACGAGCAGTACTTC. Filled out from reference TRBV18 and TRBJ2-7, the complete variable domain reads NAGVMQNPRHLVRRRGQEARLRCSPMKGHSHVYWYRQLPEEGLKFMVYLQKENIIDESGMPKERFSAEFPKEGPSILRIQQVVRGDSAAYFCASSPRDRAYEQYFGPGTRLTVT.

The chain combines TRBV7-2 with TRBJ1-2, with TRBD1 as a possible D gene (5 bases). Germline V CDR1 and CDR2: SGHTA, FQGNSA. The CDR3 is 17 amino acids. Trimming cost V 1 base and J 0 bases, with 15 bases left between them. The CDR3 DNA follows: TGTGCCAGCAGCTTAGACATCCTGCGACAGACTAACTATGGCTACACCTTC. The encoded protein is CASSLDILRQTNYGYTF.

The rearrangement links TRBV30 to TRBJ1-4; D gene uncertain. The CDR3 has 12 residues. Germline V lookup: CDR1 GTSNPN, CDR2 SVGIG (reference sequence). The V end lost 4 bases, the J end lost 8 bases, and 11 bases lay between the germline ends. The CDR3: CAWNNRREKLFF. The CDR3 coding sequence is TGTGCCTGGAACAATAGAAGGGAAAAACTGTTTTTT.

The V and J genes are TRBV28 and TRBJ2-7; D could derive from TRBD1 or TRBD2 (5 bases each). Germline V CDR1 and CDR2: MDHEN, SYDVKM. The CDR3 loop spans 15 amino acids. V was shortened by 1 base and J by 1 base, with 11 bases between the two germline ends. The CDR3 nucleotides are TGTGCCAGCAGTTTATCCGGGACGGCGTCCTACGAGCAGTACTTC. It is translated as CASSLSGTASYEQYF.

The chain combines TRBV18 with TRBJ2-2; D perhaps matches TRBD1 (5 bases). The length of the CDR3 is 20 residues. V shed 5 bases and J shed 0 bases, with 25 bases lying between them. The V gene's germline CDR1 is KGHSH and CDR2 LQKENI. The CDR3 nucleotides read TGTGCCAGCTCATCCACCTATCCAGGTCCAGGGCAGTCGAACACCGGGGAGCTGTTTTTT. It specifies CASSSTYPGPGQSNTGELFF.

The genes are TRBV19 and TRBJ2-7; no clear D gene. Germline CDR1 reads LNHDA; CDR2 reads SQIVND (reference sequence). The CDR3 is made up of 15 amino acids. V was clipped by 5 bases and J by 1 base, with 15 bases between them. The CDR3: CASSFQTDRSYEQYF. CDR3 in DNA: TGTGCCAGTAGTTTCCAAACGGATAGATCCTACGAGCAGTACTTC.

This clone was recorded only once. This rearrangement joins TRBV6-5 to TRBJ1-4; possible D gene TRBD1, 5 bases. The CDR3 is made up of 13 amino acids. Trimming removed 6 bases from V and 8 bases from J, with 13 bases in between. The germline CDR1 and CDR2 sequences are MNHEY and SVGAGI. CDR3 nucleotides: TGTGCCAGCAGCCTTTGGGGGACGGAAAAACTGTTTTTT. Encoded protein: CASSLWGTEKLFF.

The V gene is TRBV9, the J gene TRBJ2-1; 7 positions agree with TRBD1. This CDR3 comprises 15 residues. The germline V gene has CDR1 SGDLS and CDR2 YYNGEE. J lost 5 bases, V lost 2 bases, and 7 bases had no gene match. In DNA form, the CDR3 reads TGTGCCAGCAGCGTGACAGGGTCGAGGGACAATGAGCAGTTCTTC. This encodes CASSVTGSRDNEQFF.

This clone was seen a single time. CDR3 coding DNA: TGTGCAAGTCGCCCCCGCGGGGGGGGCTGTGGCTACACCTTC. It yields the protein CASRPRGGGCGYTF. The V and J genes are TRBV12-2 and TRBJ1-2. TRBV12-2 is a documented pseudogene. The CDR3 has 14 residues.